The source of this TCR beta chain is a study of T cell repertoires in cytomegalovirus infection. About the study: As its CMV epitopes, the study selected recently identified HLA-C-restricted and well-studied HLA-B-restricted targets. General study findings and limits: Clonotypes of TCR beta that were HLA-C-restricted and CMV-specific dominated the ex vivo response.

MiXCR was run by TCRdb on the reads, yielding one entry per CDR3 protein. Seen here are hundreds of thousands of distinct CDR3 sequences, about 33% observed once, and the top ten hold 9.5% to 15%. The CDR3 spans 16 residues. Germline-derived CDR1 and CDR2 are SGHDT and YYEEEE. V lost 2 bases and J lost 2; bases outside the gene matches: 8. In the case of this clonotype: Antigen specificity is unknown.

The clonotype originates from a human donor in good health (CMV status not recorded). Some clones in this sample may be carry-over from other donors' samples. The chain couples TRBV5-6 to TRBJ1-2, with 8 bases identical to TRBD1. Here the sequenced sample was cultured CD8+ T cells from PBMCs, taken from culture after CMV antigen stimulation. CDR3 amino acids: CASSLPVRDRNYGYTF. CDR3 in DNA: TGTGCCAGCAGCTTACCAGTAAGGGACAGGAACTATGGCTACACCTTC.